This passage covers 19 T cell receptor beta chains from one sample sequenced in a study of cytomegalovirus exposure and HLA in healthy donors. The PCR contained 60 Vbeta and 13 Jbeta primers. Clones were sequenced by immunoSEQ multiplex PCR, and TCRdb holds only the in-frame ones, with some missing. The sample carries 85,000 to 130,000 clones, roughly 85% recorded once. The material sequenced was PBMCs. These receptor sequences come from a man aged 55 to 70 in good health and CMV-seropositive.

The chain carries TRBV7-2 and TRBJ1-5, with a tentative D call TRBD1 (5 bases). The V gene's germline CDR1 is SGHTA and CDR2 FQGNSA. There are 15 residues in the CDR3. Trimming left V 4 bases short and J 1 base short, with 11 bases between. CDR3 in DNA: TGTGCCAGCAGCTCAGACAGCGCAAGCAATCAGCCCCAGCATTTT. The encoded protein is CASSSDSASNQPQHF.

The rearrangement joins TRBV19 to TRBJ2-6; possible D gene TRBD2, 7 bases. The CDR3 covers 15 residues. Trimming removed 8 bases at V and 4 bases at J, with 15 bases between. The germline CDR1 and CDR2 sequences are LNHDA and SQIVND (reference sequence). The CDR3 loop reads CASGKGGTGANVLTF. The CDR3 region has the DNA TGTGCCAGTGGGAAGGGGGGGACAGGGGCCAACGTCCTGACTTTC.

CDR3 amino acids: CASSDRRGGQYF. CDR3 DNA sequence: TGTGCCAGCAGTGACAGGAGGGGGGGGCAGTACTTC. This sequence joins TRBV6-5 and TRBJ2-5; D is perhaps TRBD2 (7 bases). CDR1 is MNHEY, CDR2 SVGAGI, per germline. The V end lost 5 bases, the J end lost 11 bases, and 15 bases lay between the germline ends. The CDR3 loop spans 12 amino acids.

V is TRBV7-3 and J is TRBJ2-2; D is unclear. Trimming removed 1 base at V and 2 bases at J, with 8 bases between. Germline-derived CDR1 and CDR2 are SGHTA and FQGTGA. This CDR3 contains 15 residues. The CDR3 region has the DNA TGTGCCAGCAGCTTAAGGGCAGGCAACACCGGGGAGCTGTTTTTT. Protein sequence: CASSLRAGNTGELFF.

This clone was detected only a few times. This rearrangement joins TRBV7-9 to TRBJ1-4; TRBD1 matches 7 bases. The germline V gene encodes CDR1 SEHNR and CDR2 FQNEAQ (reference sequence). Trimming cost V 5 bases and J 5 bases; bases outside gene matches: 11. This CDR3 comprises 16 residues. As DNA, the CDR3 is TGTGCCAGCAGCCCCCGCCGGACAGGACGGAATGAAAAACTGTTTTTT. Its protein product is CASSPRRTGRNEKLFF.

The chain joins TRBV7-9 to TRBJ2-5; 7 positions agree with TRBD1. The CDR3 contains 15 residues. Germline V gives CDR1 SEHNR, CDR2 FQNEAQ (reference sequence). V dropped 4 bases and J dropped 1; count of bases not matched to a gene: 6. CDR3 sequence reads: CASSSQQGIQETQYF. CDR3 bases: TGTGCCAGCAGCTCTCAACAGGGGATCCAAGAGACCCAGTACTTC.

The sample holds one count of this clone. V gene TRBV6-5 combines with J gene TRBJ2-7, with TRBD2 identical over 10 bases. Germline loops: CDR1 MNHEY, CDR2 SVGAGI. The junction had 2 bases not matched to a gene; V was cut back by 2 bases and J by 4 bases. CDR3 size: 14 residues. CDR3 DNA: TGTGCCAGCAGTTACCTAGCGGGGGTGTACGAGCAGTACTTC. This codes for CASSYLAGVYEQYF.

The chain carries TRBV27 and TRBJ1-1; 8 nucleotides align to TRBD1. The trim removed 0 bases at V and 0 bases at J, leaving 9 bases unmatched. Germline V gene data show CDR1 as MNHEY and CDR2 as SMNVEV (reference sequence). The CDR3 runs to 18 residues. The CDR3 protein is CASSLSIRGLRLNTEAFF. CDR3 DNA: TGTGCCAGCAGTTTATCGATCAGGGGGCTAAGGTTGAACACTGAAGCTTTCTTT.

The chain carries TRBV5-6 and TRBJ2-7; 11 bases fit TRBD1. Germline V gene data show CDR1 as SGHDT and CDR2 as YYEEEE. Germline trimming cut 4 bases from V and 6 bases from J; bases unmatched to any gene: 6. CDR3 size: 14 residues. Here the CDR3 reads CASSGVDRGREQYF. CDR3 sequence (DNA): TGTGCCAGCAGCGGAGTGGACAGGGGGCGCGAGCAGTACTTC.

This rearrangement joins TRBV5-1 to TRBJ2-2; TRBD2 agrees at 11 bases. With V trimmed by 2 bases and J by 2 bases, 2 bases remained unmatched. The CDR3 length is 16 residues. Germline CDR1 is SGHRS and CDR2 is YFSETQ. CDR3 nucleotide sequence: TGCGCCAGCAGCTTCCTAGCGGGGGGCAACACCGGGGAGCTGTTTTTT. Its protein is CASSFLAGGNTGELFF.

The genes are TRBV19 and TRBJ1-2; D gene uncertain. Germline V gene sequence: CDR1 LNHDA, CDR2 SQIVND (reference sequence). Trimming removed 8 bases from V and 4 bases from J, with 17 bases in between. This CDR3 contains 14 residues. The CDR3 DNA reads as TGTGCCAGTCGCCCTAGCCGTCTAGGCTATGGCTACACCTTC. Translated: CASRPSRLGYGYTF.

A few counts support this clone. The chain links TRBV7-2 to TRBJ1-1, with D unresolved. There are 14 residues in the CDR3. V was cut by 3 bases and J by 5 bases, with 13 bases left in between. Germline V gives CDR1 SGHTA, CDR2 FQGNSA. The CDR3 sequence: CASSFFGVGTEAFF. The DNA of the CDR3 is TGTGCCAGCAGCTTTTTCGGGGTGGGGACTGAAGCTTTCTTT.

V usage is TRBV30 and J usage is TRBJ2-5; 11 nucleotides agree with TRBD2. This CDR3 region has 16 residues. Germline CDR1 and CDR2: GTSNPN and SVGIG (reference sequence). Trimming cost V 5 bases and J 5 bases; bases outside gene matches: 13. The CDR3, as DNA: TGTGCCTGGGGTCGCGGGGGTAGCGGGGGGGCGGAGACCCAGTACTTC. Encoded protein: CAWGRGGSGGAETQYF.

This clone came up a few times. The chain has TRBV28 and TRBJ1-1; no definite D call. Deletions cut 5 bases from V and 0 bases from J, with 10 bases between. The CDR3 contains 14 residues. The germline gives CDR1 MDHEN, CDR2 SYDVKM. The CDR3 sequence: CASSVGPMNTEAFF. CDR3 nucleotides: TGTGCCAGCAGTGTCGGTCCCATGAACACTGAAGCTTTCTTT.

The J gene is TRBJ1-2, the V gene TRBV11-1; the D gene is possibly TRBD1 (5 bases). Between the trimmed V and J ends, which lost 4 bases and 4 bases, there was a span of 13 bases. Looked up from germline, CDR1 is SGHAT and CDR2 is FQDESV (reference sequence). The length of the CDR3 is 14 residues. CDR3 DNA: TGTGCCAGCAGCTGGGGCAGGAATACCTATGGCTACACCTTC. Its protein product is CASSWGRNTYGYTF.

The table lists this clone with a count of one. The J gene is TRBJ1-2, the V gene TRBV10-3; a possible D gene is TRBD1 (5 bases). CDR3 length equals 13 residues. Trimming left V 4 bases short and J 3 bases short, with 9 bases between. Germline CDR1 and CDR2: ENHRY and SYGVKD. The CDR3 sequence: CAISAGGDYGYTF. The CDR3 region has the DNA TGTGCCATCAGTGCCGGGGGGGACTATGGCTACACCTTC.

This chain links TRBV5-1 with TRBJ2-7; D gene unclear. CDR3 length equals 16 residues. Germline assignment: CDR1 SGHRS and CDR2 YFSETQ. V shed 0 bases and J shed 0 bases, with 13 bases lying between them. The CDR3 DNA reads TGCGCCAGCAGCTTGGGAGACTGGAGAGACTCCTACGAGCAGTACTTC. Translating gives CASSLGDWRDSYEQYF. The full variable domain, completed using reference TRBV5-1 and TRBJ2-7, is KAGVTQTPRYLIKTRGQQVTLSCSPISGHRSVSWYQQTPGQGLQFLFEYFSETQRNKGNFPGRFSGRQFSNSRSEMNVSTLELGDSALYLCASSLGDWRDSYEQYFGPGTRLTVT.

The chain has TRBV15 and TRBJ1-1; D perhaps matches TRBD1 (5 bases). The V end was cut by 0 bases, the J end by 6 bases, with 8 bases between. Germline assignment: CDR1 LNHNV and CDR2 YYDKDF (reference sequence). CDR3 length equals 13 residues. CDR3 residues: CATSRDPRAEAFF. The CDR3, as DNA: TGTGCCACCAGCAGAGATCCCAGGGCTGAAGCTTTCTTT.

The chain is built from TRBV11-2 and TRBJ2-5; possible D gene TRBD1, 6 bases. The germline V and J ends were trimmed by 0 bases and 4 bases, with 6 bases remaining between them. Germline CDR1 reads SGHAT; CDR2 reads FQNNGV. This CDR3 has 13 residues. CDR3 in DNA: TGTGCCAGCAGCTTAGACAGGGGAGAGACCCAGTACTTC. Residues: CASSLDRGETQYF.